This section outlines one TCR beta chain sequence together with its context. The target antigen is unknown. Mismatch with germline at one junction end may stem from a read error. Sorted populations all exceeded 98% purity. The entry originates in a study of beta chain features in type 1 diabetes. cDNA synthesis used the whole RNA isolate, giving expressed TCRB sequences. Sequencing used immunoSEQ multiplex PCR; TCRdb keeps in-frame clones, though not all of them. Of 680,000 or so clones listed, around 15% are singletons. Study-level points and caveats: Among all four CD4+ subsets, Type 1 diabetes patients had TCRB CDR3s that were moderately but significantly shorter. HLA influence on TCRB rearrangement stayed unresolved here.

Germline-derived CDR1 and CDR2 are SGHNT and YYREEE (reference sequence). The CDR3 has 15 amino acids. This TCR was recovered from a man aged 18-30 years in good health. Sequenced material: naive CD4+ T cells from blood. The rearrangement joins TRBV5-4 to TRBJ1-2; D gene ambiguous. The DNA of the CDR3 is TGCGCCAGCAGCCAAGAGGGTTCGGGAGACACCGAACTCATCTTC. Encoded protein: CASSQEGSGDTELIF.